This TCR beta chain was recovered during a study of shared clonotypes between healthy human individuals. TCRdb keeps only in-frame clones here, not all; method: immunoSEQ multiplex PCR. Found here are 2.5 million or so clones, approximately 92% of them singletons; the top ten hold around 0.14%. This CDR3 has 13 amino acids. Germline V gene lookup returns CDR1 SGDLS and CDR2 YYNGEE. Trimming took off 0 bases at V and 2 bases at J, with 5 bases between the two ends. Sequenced input: naive CD4+ T cells sorted from blood. Noted subset: CD45RA+ positively selected. The receptor's source is a man younger than 35 in good health. The chain links TRBV9 to TRBJ1-1, with D hard to call. The CDR3 DNA reads as TGTGCCAGCAGCGTAGAGGACAACACTGAAGCTTTCTTT. It yields the protein CASSVEDNTEAFF.